The 10 T cell receptor beta chains below were found in one sample sequenced in a study of blood T cell repertoires in COVID-19. Produced via immunoSEQ multiplex PCR; TCRdb's table is partial and in-frame only. This repertoire shows approximately 220,000 clones, approximately 87% found once; its top ten account for approximately 6.2%. Material for sequencing was peripheral blood. Source of these receptors: a man aged 60 to 75 who had recovered from COVID-19.

The chain uses TRBV5-1 and TRBJ2-5, with a weak D call TRBD2 (5 bases). Trimming stripped 8 bases from V and 5 bases from J, with 16 bases between. CDR3 size: 13 residues. The germline V gene encodes CDR1 SGHRS and CDR2 YFSETQ. The CDR3 spells CASQVRRGETQYF. The CDR3 DNA reads as TGCGCCAGTCAAGTTAGACGAGGGGAGACCCAGTACTTC.

The rearrangement links TRBV6-6 to TRBJ1-5; TRBD1 aligns across 8 bases. The CDR3 is 13 amino acids. J lost 4 bases, V lost 6 bases, and 2 bases had no gene match. Germline V lookup: CDR1 MNHNY, CDR2 SVGAGI (reference sequence). The CDR3 spells CASSWTGNQPQHF. DNA of the CDR3: TGTGCCAGCAGCTGGACAGGGAATCAGCCCCAGCATTTT.

V usage is TRBV13 and J usage is TRBJ1-2, with TRBD1 matching 10 bases. The CDR3 has 15 residues. V gave up 5 bases and J gave up 4 bases; unmatched junction bases: 7. In germline, CDR1 is PRHDT, CDR2 FYEKMQ (reference sequence). The CDR3 is CASSGDRGQSYGYTF. CDR3 nucleotide sequence: TGTGCCAGCAGCGGCGACAGGGGGCAAAGCTATGGCTACACCTTC.

The rearrangement joins TRBV7-9 to TRBJ2-2; maybe TRBD1 (6 bases). The CDR3 contains 15 residues. Germline CDR1 is SEHNR and CDR2 is FQNEAQ (reference sequence). V lost 4 bases and J 5 bases, leaving 14 bases between the germline ends. The CDR3 nucleotides are TGTGCCAGCAGCTCGTACAGGGTACGGACCGGGGAGCTGTTTTTT. It translates to CASSSYRVRTGELFF.

This rearrangement joins TRBV9 to TRBJ2-3, with 10 bases aligning to TRBD1. The ends lost 4 bases at V and 2 bases at J; junction bases unmatched: 7. This CDR3 comprises 16 residues. Germline V gives CDR1 SGDLS, CDR2 YYNGEE. CDR3 protein: CASSSRQGAYTDTQYF. CDR3 coding DNA: TGTGCCAGCAGCTCCCGACAGGGGGCTTACACAGATACGCAGTATTTT.

Remarks on this clone: The same CDR3 also results from other DNA sequences found in this sample. The CDR3 here is CASSLRGYNEQFF. CDR3 DNA sequence: TGTGCCAGCAGCTTAAGGGGTTACAATGAGCAGTTCTTC. The J gene is TRBJ2-1, the V gene TRBV7-2; a weak D match, TRBD1 (5 bases). Germline CDR1 reads SGHTA; CDR2 reads FQGNSA. The CDR3 is 13 amino acids. V was shortened by 2 bases and J by 4 bases, with 6 bases between the two germline ends.

This clone has only a few counts. The CDR3 nucleotides are TGTGCCAGCAGCATTTCAGGGGTGGATTCACCCCTCCACTTT. Residues: CASSISGVDSPLHF. The J gene is TRBJ1-6, the V gene TRBV5-4; weak D call: TRBD1 (6 bases). Per the germline V gene, CDR1 is SGHNT and CDR2 is YYREEE (reference sequence). The CDR3 totals 14 residues. Trimming shortened V by 4 bases and J by 8 bases, and 13 bases separated the two germline ends.

The CDR3 spells CSVEEGPGIQYF. The CDR3 bases are TGCAGCGTTGAAGAAGGACCGGGGATTCAGTACTTC. The J gene is TRBJ2-4, the V gene TRBV29-1; D is perhaps TRBD2 (5 bases). Between the trimmed V and J ends, which lost 0 bases and 10 bases, there was a span of 10 bases. The length of the CDR3 is 12 residues. Germline V gene sequence: CDR1 SQVTM, CDR2 ANQGSEA.

The rearrangement uses TRBV15 and TRBJ2-5; unclear D gene. V was clipped by 1 base and J by 5 bases, with 5 bases between them. The CDR3 covers 12 residues. Germline values: CDR1 LNHNV, CDR2 YYDKDF (reference sequence). The CDR3 DNA reads TGTGCCACCAGCAGAGCCCTGGAGACCCAGTACTTC. This sequence encodes CATSRALETQYF.

The chain carries TRBV9 and TRBJ2-5; 7 bases fit TRBD1. CDR1 and CDR2 (germline): SGDLS, YYNGEE. V lost 1 base to trimming and J lost 5 bases; unmatched junction nucleotides: 8. The CDR3 covers 15 residues. CDR3 loop: CASSVTQGLWETQYF. As DNA, the CDR3 is TGTGCCAGCAGCGTAACACAGGGGCTGTGGGAGACCCAGTACTTC.